The next 23 T cell receptor beta chains were all read from a single sample in a study of blood T cell repertoires in COVID-19. TCRdb's copy holds only in-frame clones and misses some; the assay was immunoSEQ multiplex PCR. The table shows about 210,000 clones, with about 86% occurring only once. Specimen: peripheral blood. The receptors stem from a man younger than 35 with active or convalescent COVID-19.

The CDR3 DNA sequence: TGTGCCAGCAGCTTGGCAAGGGGGCGAGTGACTGAAGCTTTCTTT. Its translation is CASSLARGRVTEAFF. This rearrangement joins TRBV5-6 to TRBJ1-1; TRBD1 matches 7 bases. The length of the CDR3 is 15 residues. V shed 0 bases, J shed 5 bases, and the junction held 7 bases outside the gene matches. CDR1 and CDR2 from the germline V gene are SGHDT and YYEEEE.

V and J are TRBV5-1 and TRBJ1-2, with a possible D match to TRBD1 (6 bases). This CDR3 has 20 residues. Germline lookup yields CDR1 SGHRS and CDR2 YFSETQ. The V end was cut by 0 bases, the J end by 0 bases, with 24 bases between. The CDR3 sequence is CASSLEVSGYGYRANYGYTF. The DNA of the CDR3 is TGCGCCAGCAGCTTGGAGGTTTCCGGGTACGGCTACAGGGCTAACTATGGCTACACCTTC.

This clone has a single count. The V call is TRBV10-2, the J call TRBJ1-3, with D unresolved. V was clipped by 6 bases and J by 8 bases, with 11 bases between them. Germline-derived CDR1 and CDR2 are WSHSY and SAAADI. CDR3 length equals 12 residues. Here the CDR3 reads CASSPAFDTIYF. The CDR3 region has the DNA TGCGCCAGCAGCCCAGCGTTCGACACCATATATTTT.

The chain employs TRBV5-1 and TRBJ2-5; 8 bases map to TRBD1. Per the germline V gene, CDR1 is SGHRS and CDR2 is YFSETQ. The CDR3 is 14 residues long. V lost 4 bases, J lost 5 bases, and 7 bases stayed unmatched. CDR3 in amino acids: CASSPWTGRETQYF. Here the CDR3 DNA reads TGCGCCAGCAGCCCCTGGACAGGGAGGGAGACCCAGTACTTC.

As to this clone: The sample contains more than one DNA sequence encoding this CDR3. The CDR3 here is CASSIDRGRGINQPQHF. The CDR3 region has the DNA TGTGCCAGTAGTATCGACAGGGGGCGAGGGATCAATCAGCCCCAGCATTTT. J is TRBJ1-5 and V is TRBV19; TRBD1 aligns across 10 bases. V shed 3 bases, J shed 3 bases, and the junction held 8 bases outside the gene matches. There are 17 residues in the CDR3. Germline CDR1 reads LNHDA; CDR2 reads SQIVND (reference sequence).

A word on this clone: Different DNA sequences within this sample yield the same CDR3. V gene TRBV2 combines with J gene TRBJ2-7, with 10 bases aligning to TRBD2. The germline CDR1 and CDR2 sequences are SNHLY and FYNNEI. The CDR3 spans 15 residues. The ends lost 1 base at V and 3 bases at J; junction bases unmatched: 3. The CDR3 coding sequence is TGTGCCAGCAGTGAAGGACTAGCGGGCTACTACGAGCAGTACTTC. Encoded protein: CASSEGLAGYYEQYF.

The chain joins TRBV12-3 or TRBV12-4 to TRBJ2-7, with 9 bases that match TRBD2. J lost 7 bases, V lost 3 bases, and 4 bases had no gene match. The length of the CDR3 is 13 residues. The chain's CDR3 is CASSFVAGGEQYF. The CDR3, as DNA: TGTGCCAGCAGTTTTGTGGCGGGAGGGGAGCAGTACTTC.

This chain uses TRBV19 with TRBJ1-5, with D perhaps matching TRBD1 (5 bases). Germline V gene sequence: CDR1 LNHDA, CDR2 SQIVND (reference sequence). CDR3 length: 14 amino acids. The ends were cut back, 9 bases at V and 3 bases at J, with 15 bases in the middle. This CDR3 reads CASRRQTHNQPQHF. Here the CDR3 DNA reads TGTGCCAGCCGGCGACAGACACACAATCAGCCCCAGCATTTT.

The rearrangement joins TRBV6-5 to TRBJ1-5, with a tentative D call TRBD1 (5 bases). The CDR3 contains 15 residues. CDR1 MNHEY and CDR2 SVGAGI come from the germline V gene. V was trimmed by 7 bases and J by 0 bases, leaving 13 bases between them. This CDR3 reads CASTTHQGSNQPQHF. CDR3 DNA: TGTGCCAGCACGACACATCAGGGTAGCAATCAGCCCCAGCATTTT.

The chain joins TRBV21-1 to TRBJ1-2. TRBV21-1 represents a pseudogene. The CDR3 is made up of 14 amino acids. The CDR3 DNA is TGTGCCAGCAGCCCGATGAGAACTAAGGAGGGCTACACCTTC. Protein: CASSPMRTKEGYTF.

The chain joins TRBV24-1 to TRBJ2-5; D uncertain. CDR1 KGHDR and CDR2 SFDVKD come from the germline V gene. CDR3 length equals 12 residues. V dropped 6 bases and J dropped 4 bases, with 8 bases sitting between them. This CDR3 is CATSIFGETQYF. The CDR3 nucleotides read TGTGCCACCAGTATTTTCGGAGAGACCCAGTACTTC.

Concerning this clone itself: In the same sample, other DNA sequences code for this CDR3. V and J are TRBV6-5 and TRBJ2-3, with D hard to call. Germline V gives CDR1 MNHEY, CDR2 SVGAGI. Trimming shortened V by 2 bases and J by 5 bases, and 11 bases separated the two germline ends. The CDR3 extends over 14 amino acids. In DNA form, the CDR3 reads TGTGCCAGCAGTTACGGAGCTGCCGGAGATACGCAGTATTTT. It codes for CASSYGAAGDTQYF.

This clone was observed a few times. The chain uses TRBV28 and TRBJ1-2; 7 positions match TRBD1. J gave up 3 bases and V 5 bases, and 12 bases lay outside the gene matches. This CDR3 has 16 residues. Germline V gene sequence: CDR1 MDHEN, CDR2 SYDVKM. The CDR3 protein is CASSPSGTADDYGYTF. CDR3 nucleotide sequence: TGTGCCAGCAGTCCCTCCGGGACAGCGGACGACTATGGCTACACCTTC.

This sequence joins TRBV19 and TRBJ1-1; the D is unclear. CDR1 LNHDA and CDR2 SQIVND come from the germline V gene (reference sequence). With 0 bases removed from V and 0 bases from J, the gap between germline ends came to 8 bases. The CDR3 covers 15 residues. The CDR3 DNA is TGTGCCAGTAGTATAGATTCCGAGGTGAACACTGAAGCTTTCTTT. It translates to CASSIDSEVNTEAFF.

This sequence joins TRBV2 and TRBJ1-5; no definite D call. Between the trimmed V and J ends, which lost 3 bases and 2 bases, there was a span of 14 bases. Germline V gene sequence: CDR1 SNHLY, CDR2 FYNNEI. The CDR3 consists of 16 residues. The CDR3 nucleotides read TGTGCCAGCAGTGAGAGCGGGGTCCGGGGCAATCAGCCCCAGCATTTT. Protein: CASSESGVRGNQPQHF.

V is TRBV12-3 or TRBV12-4 and J is TRBJ2-7; D is unresolved. The ends were cut back, 3 bases at V and 3 bases at J, with 6 bases in the middle. This CDR3 contains 12 residues. For the CDR3, the DNA is TGTGCCAGCAGTTTCGGTAACTACGAGCAGTACTTC. As protein: CASSFGNYEQYF.

The CDR3: CASSQVLSGSNTEAFF. The CDR3 bases are TGCGCCAGCAGCCAAGTTCTATCAGGGTCCAACACTGAAGCTTTCTTT. The chain combines TRBV4-1 with TRBJ1-1; perhaps TRBD1 as D (5 bases). The CDR3 sequence is 16 residues long. Looked up from germline, CDR1 is MGHRA and CDR2 is YSYEKL. Trimming cost V 1 base and J 2 bases, with 14 bases left between them.

This sequence joins TRBV5-4 and TRBJ2-7; 7 bases align to TRBD1. From germline, CDR1 is SGHNT and CDR2 YYREEE (reference sequence). This CDR3 has 16 amino acids. The ends lost 5 bases at V and 3 bases at J; junction bases unmatched: 14. This CDR3 is CASRKTSGTENYEQYF. CDR3 nucleotide sequence: TGTGCCAGCAGGAAAACGTCCGGGACAGAGAACTACGAGCAGTACTTC.

V and J are TRBV5-1 and TRBJ2-7, with D tentatively TRBD1 (5 bases). This CDR3 has 14 residues. V was pared by 0 bases and J by 5 bases, with 12 bases between. Germline lookup yields CDR1 SGHRS and CDR2 YFSETQ. This CDR3 reads CASSLVAGSHEQYF. The CDR3 DNA is TGCGCCAGCAGCTTGGTGGCAGGGTCCCACGAGCAGTACTTC.

The chain carries TRBV6-2 or TRBV6-3 and TRBJ1-1; D not certain. Trimming cost V 2 bases and J 5 bases, with 15 bases left between them. Germline V gene lookup returns CDR1 MNHEY and CDR2 SVGEGT. This CDR3 region has 15 residues. In DNA, the CDR3 is TGTGCCAGCAGTTACCTCGGCCCCGCGGGGACTGAAGCTTTCTTT. This codes for CASSYLGPAGTEAFF.

J is TRBJ2-3 and V is TRBV5-6; 7 bases map to TRBD2. After removal of 4 bases from V and 2 bases from J, the junction contained 1 base not matched to a gene. Germline lookup yields CDR1 SGHDT and CDR2 YYEEEE. This CDR3 has 13 amino acids. CDR3 bases: TGTGCCAGCAGCAGGGACTACACAGATACGCAGTATTTT. It encodes CASSRDYTDTQYF.

This clone was recorded only once. V and J are TRBV6-1 and TRBJ2-3, with 10 bases matching TRBD1. The CDR3 totals 16 residues. V gave up 8 bases and J gave up 5 bases; unmatched junction bases: 13. From germline, CDR1 is MNHNS and CDR2 SASEGT. CDR3: CASRGPGQGIQDTQYF. In DNA form, the CDR3 reads TGTGCCAGCCGTGGTCCGGGACAGGGGATCCAAGATACGCAGTATTTT.

The rearrangement links TRBV11-2 to TRBJ2-1; TRBD2 matches 8 bases. This CDR3 comprises 16 residues. The trim removed 6 bases at V and 4 bases at J, leaving 11 bases unmatched. Germline lookup yields CDR1 SGHAT and CDR2 FQNNGV. The chain's CDR3 is CASRKNLAGPYNEQFF. In DNA form, the CDR3 reads TGTGCCAGCAGGAAAAACCTAGCGGGCCCTTACAATGAGCAGTTCTTC.